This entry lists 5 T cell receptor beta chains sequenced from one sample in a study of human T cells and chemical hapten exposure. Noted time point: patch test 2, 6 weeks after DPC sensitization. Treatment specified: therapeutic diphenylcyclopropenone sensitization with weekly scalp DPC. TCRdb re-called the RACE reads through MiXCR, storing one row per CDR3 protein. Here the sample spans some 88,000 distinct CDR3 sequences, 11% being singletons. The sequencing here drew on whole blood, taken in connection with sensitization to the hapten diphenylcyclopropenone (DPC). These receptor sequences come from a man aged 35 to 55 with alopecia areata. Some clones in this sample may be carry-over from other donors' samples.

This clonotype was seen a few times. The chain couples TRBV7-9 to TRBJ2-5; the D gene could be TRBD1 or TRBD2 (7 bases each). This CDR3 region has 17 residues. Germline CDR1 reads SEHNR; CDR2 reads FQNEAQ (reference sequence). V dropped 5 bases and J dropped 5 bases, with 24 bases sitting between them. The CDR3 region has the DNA TGTGCCAGCAGCCTCCCATCGGGACAGAGGGAGGGGGAGACCCAGTACTTC. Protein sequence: CASSLPSGQREGETQYF.

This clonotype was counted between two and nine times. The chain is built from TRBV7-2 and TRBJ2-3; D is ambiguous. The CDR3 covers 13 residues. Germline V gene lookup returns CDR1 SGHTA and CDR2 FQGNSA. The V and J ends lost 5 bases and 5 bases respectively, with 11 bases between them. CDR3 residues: CASSLNGGDTQYF. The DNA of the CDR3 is TGTGCCAGCAGCCTAAATGGTGGAGATACGCAGTATTTT.

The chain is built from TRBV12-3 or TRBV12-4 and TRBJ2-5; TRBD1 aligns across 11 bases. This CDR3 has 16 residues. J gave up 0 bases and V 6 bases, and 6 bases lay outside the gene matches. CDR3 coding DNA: TGTGCCAGCAGGCCGGGACAGGGGGGGTACCAAGAGACCCAGTACTTC. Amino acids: CASRPGQGGYQETQYF.

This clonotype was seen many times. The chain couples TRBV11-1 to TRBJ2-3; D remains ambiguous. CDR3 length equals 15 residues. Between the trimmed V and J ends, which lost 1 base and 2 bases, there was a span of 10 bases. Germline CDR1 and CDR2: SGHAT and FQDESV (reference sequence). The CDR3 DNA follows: TGTGCCAGCAGCTTAGAGGCAGGCTTCACAGATACGCAGTATTTT. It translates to CASSLEAGFTDTQYF.

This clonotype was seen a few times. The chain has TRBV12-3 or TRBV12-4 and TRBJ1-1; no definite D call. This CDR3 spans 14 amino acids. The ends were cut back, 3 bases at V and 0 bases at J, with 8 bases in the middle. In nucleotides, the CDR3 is TGTGCCAGCAGTTTTAACCGGGTGAACACTGAAGCTTTCTTT. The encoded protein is CASSFNRVNTEAFF.